Following are 15 T cell receptor beta chains from one sample sequenced in a study of cytomegalovirus exposure and HLA in healthy donors (dated 2017 in TCRdb). The library was made by the immunoSEQ multiplex PCR assay. The multiplex PCR relied on a mix of 60 forward primers for TCR Vbeta segments and 13 reverse primers for TCR Jbeta segments. TCRdb took over this immuneACCESS table, retaining in-frame rearrangements with V and J assigned. Such tables are incomplete; in checked studies, under half of the missing clones stem from an unresolved V gene, and the remainder is unexplained. The sample table holds 85,000 to 100,000 clones, of which about 80% were seen once. The ten largest clones add up to around 17% of the sample. Material for sequencing was PBMCs. All receptors come from a man in his 60s in good health and CMV-seropositive.

The table lists this clone with a count of one. This chain connects TRBV7-8 to TRBJ2-1; D not resolved. The length of the CDR3 is 15 residues. CDR1 and CDR2 (germline): SGHVS, FQNEAQ. V shed 7 bases and J shed 3 bases, with 16 bases lying between them. The CDR3 DNA is TGTGCCAGCACCCCCCGTGGAGCGTTCTACAATGAGCAGTTCTTC. Protein: CASTPRGAFYNEQFF.

This clone has a single count. The V gene is TRBV28, the J gene TRBJ1-3; tentatively, D is TRBD1 (6 bases). Germline V gene lookup returns CDR1 MDHEN and CDR2 SYDVKM. The CDR3 is 15 amino acids. V lost 5 bases and J 3 bases, leaving 14 bases between the germline ends. As DNA, the CDR3 is TGTGCCAGCAGTAGCCAGGGAGGGGGTGGAAACACCATATATTTT. As protein: CASSSQGGGGNTIYF.

A few counts support this clone. The chain has TRBV19 and TRBJ2-7, with a tentative D call TRBD1 (5 bases). With 5 bases removed from V and 3 bases from J, the gap between germline ends came to 11 bases. Germline values: CDR1 LNHDA, CDR2 SQIVND (reference sequence). The CDR3 consists of 13 residues. CDR3 in DNA: TGTGCCAGTAGTTGGGGCGGCAACTACGAGCAGTACTTC. It yields the protein CASSWGGNYEQYF.

CDR3 region: CASSKTAGGTGELFF. As DNA, the CDR3 is TGTGCCAGCAGCAAAACGGCAGGGGGGACCGGGGAGCTGTTTTTT. The rearrangement uses TRBV7-3 and TRBJ2-2; D may be TRBD1 (7 bases). The germline gives CDR1 SGHTA, CDR2 FQGTGA. There are 15 residues in the CDR3. Deletions cut 5 bases from V and 5 bases from J, with 15 bases between.

V is TRBV5-1 and J is TRBJ2-6; no clear D gene. The V end lost 3 bases, the J end lost 3 bases, and 10 bases lay between the germline ends. Germline V CDR1 and CDR2: SGHRS, YFSETQ. The CDR3 length is 15 residues. The CDR3 loop reads CASSSDFGGANVLTF. DNA of the CDR3: TGCGCCAGCAGCTCTGACTTCGGTGGGGCCAACGTCCTGACTTTC.

V is TRBV10-3 and J is TRBJ1-5; TRBD1 matches 8 bases. The length of the CDR3 is 14 residues. V lost 11 bases and J lost 6; bases outside the gene matches: 12. Germline V gives CDR1 ENHRY, CDR2 SYGVKD. The CDR3 loop is CAVQSDRESQPQHF. The DNA of the CDR3 is TGTGCCGTACAATCGGACAGGGAGAGTCAGCCCCAGCATTTT.

The V and J genes are TRBV4-2 and TRBJ2-1; D is possibly TRBD1 (6 bases). This CDR3 has 13 amino acids. Looked up from germline, CDR1 is LGHNA and CDR2 is YNFKEQ. The ends were cut back, 4 bases at V and 7 bases at J, with 11 bases in the middle. The CDR3 here is CASSPDRWNEQFF. The CDR3 DNA reads as TGTGCCAGCAGCCCGGACAGATGGAATGAGCAGTTCTTC.

CDR3 in amino acids: CASSIGGTVLQPQHF. The CDR3 nucleotides read TGTGCCAGTAGTATTGGGGGGACGGTTCTTCAGCCCCAGCATTTT. The chain carries TRBV19 and TRBJ1-5, with a possible D match to TRBD1 (5 bases). Germline CDR1 reads LNHDA; CDR2 reads SQIVND (reference sequence). There are 15 residues in the CDR3. Between the trimmed V and J ends, which lost 3 bases and 6 bases, there was a span of 15 bases.

The chain is built from TRBV7-9 and TRBJ1-2; D gene unclear. Germline loops: CDR1 SEHNR, CDR2 FQNEAQ (reference sequence). This CDR3 region has 16 residues. V lost 2 bases and J 3 bases, leaving 16 bases between the germline ends. This CDR3 is CASSLITPLPHYGYTF. The CDR3 DNA sequence: TGTGCCAGCAGCTTAATAACTCCTCTCCCCCACTATGGCTACACCTTC.

This chain connects TRBV7-2 to TRBJ2-2, with 9 bases fitting TRBD1. CDR1 is SGHTA and CDR2 is FQGNSA in the germline V gene. V was pared by 4 bases and J by 1 base, with 1 base of the junction left unmatched. The CDR3 loop spans 15 amino acids. CDR3 in amino acids: CASSSGQGNTGELFF. CDR3 nucleotides: TGTGCCAGCAGCTCGGGACAGGGGAACACCGGGGAGCTGTTTTTT.

The chain links TRBV11-2 to TRBJ2-3, with TRBD2 as a possible D gene (5 bases). The V and J ends lost 3 bases and 4 bases respectively, with 11 bases between them. Germline assignment: CDR1 SGHAT and CDR2 FQNNGV. The CDR3 length is 14 residues. This CDR3 is CASSFWTAPDTQYF. In DNA, the CDR3 is TGTGCCAGCAGCTTCTGGACTGCCCCAGATACGCAGTATTTT.

The chain employs TRBV19 and TRBJ1-5; 7 bases align to TRBD1. The CDR3 is made up of 15 amino acids. Germline CDR1 is LNHDA and CDR2 is SQIVND (reference sequence). V lost 6 bases, J lost 4 bases, and 9 bases stayed unmatched. The CDR3 bases are TGTGCCAGTAGGACAGGGTGGGGTAGTAATCAGCCCCAGCATTTT. The encoded protein is CASRTGWGSNQPQHF. Looking up the rest from reference TRBV19 and TRBJ1-5 gives the full variable domain: DGGITQSPKYLFRKEGQNVTLSCEQNLNHDAMYWYRQDPGQGLRLIYYSQIVNDFQKGDIAEGYSVSREKKESFPLTVTSAQKNPTAFYLCASRTGWGSNQPQHFGDGTRLSIL.

CDR3 sequence (DNA): TGTGCCAGCAGCAAAACGGGCACAGATACGCAGTATTTT. This gives the protein CASSKTGTDTQYF. This chain joins TRBV6-1 and TRBJ2-3; D is unclear. The V gene lost 6 bases and the J gene lost 1 base, with 8 bases spanning the gap. Germline V gene data show CDR1 as MNHNS and CDR2 as SASEGT. This CDR3 region has 13 residues.

The gene calls are TRBV27 and TRBJ1-1, with D perhaps TRBD1 (5 bases). This CDR3 region has 13 residues. Germline V CDR1 and CDR2: MNHEY, SMNVEV (reference sequence). The V end was cut by 10 bases, the J end by 2 bases, with 14 bases between. In DNA form, the CDR3 reads TGTGCCACCATAGACAGACTCAACACTGAAGCTTTCTTT. This gives the protein CATIDRLNTEAFF.

This sequence joins TRBV25-1 and TRBJ1-4, with D uncertain. This CDR3 is 15 amino acids long. Deletions cut 3 bases from V and 3 bases from J, with 11 bases between. The germline gives CDR1 MGHDK, CDR2 SYGVNS. CDR3 nucleotide sequence: TGTGCCAGCAGTGACCTCCGAGGCCCTAATGAAAAACTGTTTTTT. The encoded protein is CASSDLRGPNEKLFF.